This T cell receptor beta chain is drawn from a study of OX40 agonist ivuxolimab in advanced cancers. Worth noting for this clone: Its specificity is unknown.

Overall study results and limits: Near-lowest levels of clonal expansion characterized partial responders at 0.1-3.0 mg/kg.

The table came from immunoSEQ multiplex PCR; TCRdb's copy has only in-frame clones and leaves some out. The sample carries 60,000 to 75,000 clones, around 93% recorded once. This sequence was found in an adult with an advanced solid tumor such as melanoma, head and neck, liver or kidney cancer. The source was CD4+ or CD8+ T cells sorted from blood, collected in a trial of the OX40 agonist ivuxolimab.

CDR3 bases: TGTGCCAGCAGCCGCCTACAGGGGCTCGGAGAGACCCAGTACTTC. This encodes CASSRLQGLGETQYF. The rearrangement uses TRBV7-9 and TRBJ2-5, with 7 bases identical to TRBD1. The germline V gene encodes CDR1 SEHNR and CDR2 FQNEAQ (reference sequence). CDR3 length: 15 amino acids. V lost 5 bases to trimming and J lost 4 bases; unmatched junction nucleotides: 10.